The clone carrying this TCR beta chain appeared a few times. This sample is drawn from a study of human T cells and chemical hapten exposure. Across the whole study: A patient group, mainly female, showed alopecia areata, totalis or universalis.

J was trimmed by 7 bases and V by 3 bases; bases with no gene match: 7. Germline V gene data show CDR1 as SGHRS and CDR2 as YFSETQ. This CDR3 has 15 amino acids. The time point denotes: patch test 1, 2 weeks after DPC sensitization. The treatment here: therapeutic diphenylcyclopropenone sensitization with weekly scalp DPC. TCRdb reprocessed the RACE reads via MiXCR and lists one record per CDR3 protein. This sample has roughly 200,000 distinct CDR3 sequences, with under 25% found just once. This TCR came from a woman aged 45 to 65 with alopecia areata. Some clones in this sample may be carry-over from other donors' samples. The specimen was whole blood, collected in connection with sensitization to the hapten diphenylcyclopropenone (DPC). The rearrangement uses TRBV5-1 and TRBJ1-6, with 7 bases matching TRBD1. The CDR3 loop reads CASSSRQGDNSPLHF. CDR3 bases: TGCGCCAGCAGCTCAAGACAGGGTGACAATTCACCCCTCCACTTT.